The next 8 T cell receptor beta chains were all read from a single sample in a study of shared clonotypes between healthy human individuals. Libraries were prepared by immunoSEQ multiplex PCR; TCRdb keeps only in-frame clonotypes and omits some of them. Of 1.5 million to 1.9 million clones in the sample, about 98% are singletons; the top ten hold about 0.45%. Sequencing was performed on naive CD4+ T cells sorted from blood. Subset here: CD45RA+ positively selected. The receptors were gathered from a man aged 30-40 years in good health.

V is TRBV18 and J is TRBJ1-3; D not certain. The CDR3 totals 14 residues. Trimming removed 6 bases at V and 1 base at J, with 10 bases between. CDR1 and CDR2 (germline): KGHSH, LQKENI. CDR3 DNA: TGTGCCAGCTCCCCAAAGGCTTCTGGAAACACCATATATTTT. Encoded protein: CASSPKASGNTIYF.

This chain joins TRBV7-2 and TRBJ2-7; D is tentatively TRBD1 or TRBD2 (6 bases each). V dropped 2 bases and J dropped 7 bases, with 15 bases sitting between them. The germline CDR1 and CDR2 sequences are SGHTA and FQGNSA. There are 14 residues in the CDR3. In nucleotides, the CDR3 is TGTGCCAGCAGCTTAAGGGGGGATCTCGGGGAGCAGTACTTC. It specifies CASSLRGDLGEQYF.

This clone was counted a single time. The chain couples TRBV5-1 to TRBJ2-7, with 10 bases aligning to TRBD1. The CDR3 is made up of 13 amino acids. The germline V gene has CDR1 SGHRS and CDR2 YFSETQ. V dropped 6 bases and J dropped 2; count of bases not matched to a gene: 2. Written as DNA, the CDR3 is TGCGCCAGCATGGGACAGGGGCCCTACGAGCAGTACTTC. As protein: CASMGQGPYEQYF.

The chain links TRBV29-1 to TRBJ2-1; D is ambiguous. V lost 4 bases to trimming and J lost 6 bases, with 16 bases between them. Germline CDR1 is SQVTM and CDR2 is ANQGSEA. The CDR3 totals 14 residues. CDR3 amino acids: CSVAPRHSINEQFF. The CDR3 DNA follows: TGCAGCGTTGCCCCACGGCACAGTATCAATGAGCAGTTCTTC.

The rearrangement joins TRBV11-3 to TRBJ2-1, with TRBD1 as a possible D gene (9 bases). The germline CDR1 and CDR2 sequences are SGHNT and YENEEA. The germline V and J ends were trimmed by 5 bases and 2 bases, with 19 bases remaining between them. This CDR3 contains 17 residues. The CDR3 reads CASSPTAGDRAYNEQFF. Here the CDR3 DNA reads TGTGCCAGCAGCCCAACAGCGGGGGACAGGGCCTACAATGAGCAGTTCTTC.

On this clone: This sample includes further DNA sequences coding for the same CDR3. This chain connects TRBV5-1 to TRBJ1-2; D gene uncertain. CDR3 size: 13 residues. Germline V gives CDR1 SGHRS, CDR2 YFSETQ. Trimming removed 0 bases at V and 4 bases at J, with 7 bases between. DNA of the CDR3: TGCGCCAGCAGCTTGGCCGACGGCTATGGCTACACCTTC. As protein: CASSLADGYGYTF.

This chain links TRBV19 with TRBJ2-7, with a tentative D call TRBD1 (6 bases). Germline lookup yields CDR1 LNHDA and CDR2 SQIVND (reference sequence). Trimming shortened V by 6 bases and J by 6 bases, and 18 bases separated the two germline ends. The CDR3 length is 14 residues. The CDR3 here is CASSVRQGRVEQYF. In DNA, the CDR3 is TGTGCCAGTAGCGTCCGTCAGGGGCGAGTCGAGCAGTACTTC. The whole variable domain, remainder taken from reference TRBV19 and TRBJ2-7, is DGGITQSPKYLFRKEGQNVTLSCEQNLNHDAMYWYRQDPGQGLRLIYYSQIVNDFQKGDIAEGYSVSREKKESFPLTVTSAQKNPTAFYLCASSVRQGRVEQYFGPGTRLTVT.

This clone has a single count. The chain joins TRBV6-5 to TRBJ2-3; D uncertain. Between the trimmed V and J ends, which lost 8 bases and 3 bases, there was a span of 9 bases. The CDR3 consists of 12 residues. Germline-derived CDR1 and CDR2 are MNHEY and SVGAGI. The CDR3 sequence: CASGSGTDTQYF. The CDR3 coding sequence is TGTGCCAGCGGGTCTGGGACAGATACGCAGTATTTT.